Here is one T cell receptor beta chain with its context. The J segment lost 5 bases and the V segment lost 2 bases, leaving 3 bases of the junction unmatched. CDR1 is GTSNPN, CDR2 SVGIG, per germline (reference sequence). The CDR3 is 13 amino acids. Profiling relied on immunoSEQ multiplex PCR, and the TCRdb table lists in-frame clones only, not all of them. The sample lists about 5,000 clones; 95% were seen once. This entry belongs to a study of T cell repertoires in ileal Crohn's disease. Sequencing used ileal tissue. The chain is built from TRBV30 and TRBJ1-5; TRBD1 agrees at 7 bases. The TCR sequence derives from an adult with Crohn's disease. The CDR3 reads CAWSNRGDQPQHF. The CDR3 DNA follows: TGTGCCTGGAGTAACAGGGGAGATCAGCCCCAGCATTTT.